The 30 T cell receptor beta chains in this list originate from one sample, sequenced in a study of OX40 agonist ivuxolimab in advanced cancers. The method was immunoSEQ multiplex PCR; TCRdb's version includes in-frame clones alone and lacks a portion of them. The table has under 100,000 clones, 89% seen once. Specimen: CD4+ or CD8+ T cells sorted from blood, collected in a trial of the OX40 agonist ivuxolimab. Receptors originate from an adult with an advanced solid tumor such as melanoma, head and neck, liver or kidney cancer.

This rearrangement joins TRBV5-1 to TRBJ2-7; 11 nucleotides match TRBD2. Germline lookup yields CDR1 SGHRS and CDR2 YFSETQ. The CDR3 totals 17 residues. Trimming removed 3 bases from V and 6 bases from J; junction bases left unmatched: 14. The CDR3 reads CASSSSLAGGPDGEQYF. The CDR3 region has the DNA TGCGCCAGCAGCTCCTCGTTAGCGGGAGGGCCGGATGGCGAGCAGTACTTC.

V usage is TRBV30 and J usage is TRBJ2-5; 8 bases align to TRBD1. The CDR3 is 12 residues long. The germline gives CDR1 GTSNPN, CDR2 SVGIG (reference sequence). After removal of 3 bases from V and 4 bases from J, the junction contained 1 base not matched to a gene. In DNA, the CDR3 is TGTGCCTGGAGCAGGGGGCGAGAGACCCAGTACTTC. It codes for CAWSRGRETQYF.

The chain couples TRBV9 to TRBJ2-1, with a weak D call TRBD1 (5 bases). V shed 1 base and J shed 6 bases, with 14 bases lying between them. CDR1 and CDR2 (germline): SGDLS, YYNGEE. The CDR3 extends over 15 amino acids. CDR3 bases: TGTGCCAGCAGCGTAAGGGTGACCCAGGGCAATGAGCAGTTCTTC. This translates into CASSVRVTQGNEQFF.

In DNA form, the CDR3 reads TGTGCCAGCAGCCTGGGACTAGCGGGAGGGAGCAAAGAGACCCAGTACTTC. This codes for CASSLGLAGGSKETQYF. The rearrangement links TRBV9 to TRBJ2-5; 16 nucleotides align to TRBD2. V trimming: 4 bases; J trimming: 3 bases; junction bases outside the gene matches: 6. Germline V gives CDR1 SGDLS, CDR2 YYNGEE. This CDR3 has 17 amino acids.

V is TRBV30 and J is TRBJ1-2; TRBD1 might be the D (5 bases). Germline V gene lookup returns CDR1 GTSNPN and CDR2 SVGIG (reference sequence). The CDR3 spans 15 residues. The ends were cut back, 0 bases at V and 2 bases at J, with 13 bases in the middle. The CDR3 coding sequence is TGTGCCTGGAGTGTCCCGGGGCCGGGGAACTATGGCTACACCTTC. Translation gives CAWSVPGPGNYGYTF.

This chain links TRBV5-1 with TRBJ2-1; 8 bases agree with TRBD1. The germline V gene encodes CDR1 SGHRS and CDR2 YFSETQ. The CDR3 length is 14 residues. After removal of 2 bases from V and 5 bases from J, the junction contained 3 bases not matched to a gene. The CDR3: CASSFGQGNNEQFF. The CDR3 nucleotides read TGCGCCAGCAGCTTTGGACAGGGAAACAATGAGCAGTTCTTC.

The V call is TRBV4-3, the J call TRBJ1-4; D may be TRBD1 (6 bases). The CDR3 spans 15 residues. Germline lookup yields CDR1 LGHNA and CDR2 YSLEER. Trimming left V 1 base short and J 11 bases short, with 17 bases between. The CDR3: CASSQATGSRRKLFF. CDR3 in DNA: TGCGCCAGCAGCCAAGCGACAGGATCGAGAAGGAAACTGTTTTTT.

The chain uses TRBV5-1 and TRBJ2-1; 8 bases line up with TRBD1. This CDR3 is 15 amino acids long. Losses at the gene ends were 6 bases for V and 1 base for J; bases not matched to a gene: 6. CDR1 SGHRS and CDR2 YFSETQ come from the germline V gene. CDR3 protein: CASKDRAISYNEQFF. CDR3 sequence (DNA): TGCGCCAGCAAGGACAGGGCAATTTCCTACAATGAGCAGTTCTTC.

CDR3 nucleotide sequence: TGTGCCTGGAGTGCCTACCCCCGGACAGGGACGGGCGAGCAGTACTTC. Translated: CAWSAYPRTGTGEQYF. The chain uses TRBV30 and TRBJ2-5, with 8 bases matching TRBD1. The J call may be incorrect, as the DNA end agrees better with TRBJ2-7. CDR3 length: 16 amino acids. The germline gives CDR1 GTSNPN, CDR2 SVGIG (reference sequence).

The chain couples TRBV5-4 to TRBJ2-2; D is possibly TRBD2 (5 bases). The V end was cut by 0 bases, the J end by 6 bases, with 12 bases between. CDR1 is SGHNT and CDR2 is YYREEE in the germline V gene (reference sequence). The CDR3 runs to 15 residues. The CDR3: CASSLGLAMAGELFF. Written as DNA, the CDR3 is TGTGCCAGCAGCTTGGGGTTAGCGATGGCCGGGGAGCTGTTTTTT.

This clone was seen only a few times. The chain combines TRBV6-5 with TRBJ1-3; 8 bases map to TRBD1. The ends lost 2 bases at V and 4 bases at J; junction bases unmatched: 4. The CDR3 covers 15 residues. Germline values: CDR1 MNHEY, CDR2 SVGAGI. The CDR3 sequence is CASSYRTGQGNTIYF. The CDR3 DNA is TGTGCCAGCAGTTACCGGACAGGGCAAGGAAACACCATATATTTT.

The V call is TRBV4-1, the J call TRBJ1-5, with D tentatively TRBD1 (6 bases). Trimming removed 4 bases from V and 0 bases from J, with 16 bases in between. This CDR3 contains 17 residues. Looked up from germline, CDR1 is MGHRA and CDR2 is YSYEKL. The CDR3 spells CASSLGAGEYSNQPQHF. CDR3 nucleotide sequence: TGCGCCAGCAGCCTTGGAGCAGGGGAATATAGCAATCAGCCCCAGCATTTT.

The chain is built from TRBV5-4 and TRBJ1-3; TRBD1 is a possible D gene (5 bases). The CDR3 length is 19 residues. The germline gives CDR1 SGHNT, CDR2 YYREEE (reference sequence). Trimming cost V 0 bases and J 0 bases, with 19 bases left between them. The chain's CDR3 is CASSLGRARAGVSGNTIYF. For the CDR3, the DNA is TGTGCCAGCAGCTTGGGAAGGGCTCGGGCGGGGGTCTCTGGAAACACCATATATTTT. The variable domain in full, completed from reference TRBV5-4 and TRBJ1-3, reads ETGVTQSPTHLIKTRGQQVTLRCSSQSGHNTVSWYQQALGQGPQFIFQYYREEENGRGNFPPRFSGLQFPNYSSELNVNALELDDSALYLCASSLGRARAGVSGNTIYFGEGSWLTVV.

This clone was seen only once. This chain links TRBV7-3 with TRBJ2-3; TRBD1 matches 9 bases. With 3 bases clipped from V and 1 base from J, the junction kept 11 bases outside the gene matches. CDR1 and CDR2 from the germline V gene are SGHTA and FQGTGA. The CDR3 is 18 amino acids. The CDR3 here is CASSLAGQGHLGTDTQYF. The CDR3 nucleotides read TGTGCCAGCAGCTTGGCCGGACAGGGGCATCTGGGCACAGATACGCAGTATTTT.

This chain links TRBV19 with TRBJ1-5; no firm D call. The CDR3 is 14 amino acids. Germline V lookup: CDR1 LNHDA, CDR2 SQIVND (reference sequence). V lost 4 bases to trimming and J lost 6 bases, with 13 bases between them. CDR3 DNA sequence: TGTGCCAGTAGTAGGCCCCCCGGGCGTCAGCCCCAGCATTTT. This encodes CASSRPPGRQPQHF.

The chain has TRBV4-3 and TRBJ1-2; D might be TRBD1 (5 bases). CDR1 LGHNA and CDR2 YSLEER come from the germline V gene. V shed 0 bases and J shed 10 bases, with 12 bases lying between them. The CDR3 has 13 residues. This chain's CDR3 is CASSQDRRGPYTF. The CDR3 bases are TGCGCCAGCAGCCAAGATCGTAGGGGTCCCTACACCTTC.

This clone was counted a single time. The chain links TRBV6-4 to TRBJ2-2; D ambiguous. The CDR3 contains 14 residues. Per the germline V gene, CDR1 is MRHNA and CDR2 is SNTAGT. V gave up 5 bases and J gave up 7 bases, with 14 bases separating them. The CDR3, as DNA: TGTGCCAGCAGTAAGACGGAAAGGAGCGGGGAGCTGTTTTTT. Residues: CASSKTERSGELFF.

The chain employs TRBV7-2 and TRBJ2-7; 7 bases map to TRBD2. This CDR3 contains 18 residues. Germline CDR1 reads SGHTA; CDR2 reads FQGNSA. V was pared by 5 bases and J by 0 bases, with 16 bases of the junction left unmatched. The CDR3 nucleotides are TGTGCCAGCAGCCTCCGGACTAGTGACCCCACCAGCTCCTACGAGCAGTACTTC. Residues: CASSLRTSDPTSSYEQYF.

There are a few counts of this clone. V usage is TRBV5-4 and J usage is TRBJ2-3; 10 bases align to TRBD1. The J segment lost 0 bases and the V segment lost 4 bases, leaving 14 bases of the junction unmatched. The CDR3 has 19 amino acids. CDR1 and CDR2 (germline): SGHNT, YYREEE (reference sequence). CDR3 sequence (DNA): TGTGCCAGCAGCCGCGGAGGGACAGGGGCCCGTGCTAGCACAGATACGCAGTATTTT. Translating it yields CASSRGGTGARASTDTQYF.

The V call is TRBV28, the J call TRBJ2-7, with D perhaps TRBD2 (6 bases). CDR1 is MDHEN, CDR2 SYDVKM, per germline. CDR3 size: 15 residues. V was shortened by 4 bases and J by 7 bases, with 20 bases between the two germline ends. The CDR3 is CASSSASGEGREQYF. For the CDR3, the DNA is TGTGCCAGCAGTTCAGCCTCGGGAGAGGGGAGGGAGCAGTACTTC.

This chain joins TRBV4-3 and TRBJ2-7; no reliable D call. Germline values: CDR1 LGHNA, CDR2 YSLEER. The germline V and J ends were trimmed by 1 base and 2 bases, with 9 bases remaining between them. The CDR3 covers 14 residues. Written as DNA, the CDR3 is TGCGCCAGCAGCCAAGCTCATGCCCCCTACGAGCAGTACTTC. Amino acids: CASSQAHAPYEQYF.

The gene calls are TRBV5-4 and TRBJ1-1, with 7 bases that match TRBD1. The trim removed 0 bases at V and 2 bases at J, leaving 4 bases unmatched. This CDR3 spans 15 amino acids. Germline-derived CDR1 and CDR2 are SGHNT and YYREEE (reference sequence). The CDR3 protein is CASSLGQGDNTEAFF. CDR3 nucleotides: TGTGCCAGCAGCTTGGGTCAGGGGGATAACACTGAAGCTTTCTTT.

This chain connects TRBV28 to TRBJ2-1; 15 bases fit TRBD2. CDR1 and CDR2 (germline): MDHEN, SYDVKM. The CDR3 consists of 16 residues. V gave up 4 bases and J gave up 7 bases; unmatched junction bases: 5. DNA for the CDR3: TGTGCCAGCAGTTCGTGGACTAGCGGGAGGGATAATGAGCAGTTCTTC. It yields the protein CASSSWTSGRDNEQFF.

The CDR3 bases are TGTGCCAGCAGCTTAGGAGGGGTAGGGTCCTACGAGCAGTACTTC. Protein sequence: CASSLGGVGSYEQYF. The chain couples TRBV7-2 to TRBJ2-7; TRBD1 or TRBD2 may be the D gene (5 bases each). The ends were cut back, 1 base at V and 1 base at J, with 11 bases in the middle. Germline V gives CDR1 SGHTA, CDR2 FQGNSA. The CDR3 extends over 15 amino acids.

V and J are TRBV7-2 and TRBJ2-3; D might be TRBD1 or TRBD2, each matching 6 bases. V lost 3 bases to trimming and J lost 4 bases, with 17 bases between them. Germline assignment: CDR1 SGHTA and CDR2 FQGNSA. This CDR3 has 16 residues. CDR3 DNA: TGTGCCAGCAGCTTCCCTGGGGGGCTAGGGTCAGATACGCAGTATTTT. Protein product: CASSFPGGLGSDTQYF.

This chain connects TRBV7-2 to TRBJ2-5; D not certain. Between the trimmed V and J ends, which lost 5 bases and 5 bases, there was a span of 12 bases. Looked up from germline, CDR1 is SGHTA and CDR2 is FQGNSA. The CDR3 contains 13 residues. Here the CDR3 DNA reads TGTGCCAGCAGCCTTTACCTCGGGGAGACCCAGTACTTC. Translated: CASSLYLGETQYF.

The gene calls are TRBV6-6 and TRBJ2-7, with 11 bases identical to TRBD2. The CDR3 contains 15 residues. The germline V gene encodes CDR1 MNHNY and CDR2 SVGAGI (reference sequence). After removal of 5 bases from V and 7 bases from J, the junction contained 10 bases not matched to a gene. CDR3 region: CASSHLAGGLKEQYF. The DNA of the CDR3 is TGTGCCAGCAGTCATCTAGCGGGAGGCCTCAAAGAGCAGTACTTC.

This clone is a singleton in its sample. The chain joins TRBV5-4 to TRBJ2-3, with D maybe TRBD2 (6 bases). Trimming pared 4 bases from V and 7 bases from J, leaving 16 bases between. The CDR3 consists of 14 residues. Germline CDR1 and CDR2: SGHNT and YYREEE (reference sequence). The CDR3 loop is CASSPLTSENTQYF. Here the CDR3 DNA reads TGTGCCAGCAGCCCCCTGACTAGTGAGAATACGCAGTATTTT. The whole variable domain, remainder taken from reference TRBV5-4 and TRBJ2-3, is ETGVTQSPTHLIKTRGQQVTLRCSSQSGHNTVSWYQQALGQGPQFIFQYYREEENGRGNFPPRFSGLQFPNYSSELNVNALELDDSALYLCASSPLTSENTQYFGPGTRLTVL.

This clone was counted between two and nine times. This rearrangement joins TRBV19 to TRBJ1-1; 7 bases match TRBD1. The CDR3 spans 14 residues. V lost 3 bases and J lost 4; bases outside the gene matches: 5. CDR1 and CDR2 (germline): LNHDA, SQIVND (reference sequence). CDR3 bases: TGTGCCAGTAGTATTAACAGGGGCGGCACTGAAGCTTTCTTT. Translation gives CASSINRGGTEAFF.

This chain connects TRBV12-5 to TRBJ1-1; 7 bases fit TRBD1. CDR1 and CDR2 from the germline V gene are LGHNT and FRNRAP. J lost 0 bases, V lost 6 bases, and 7 bases had no gene match. The CDR3 has 15 residues. For the CDR3, the DNA is TGTGCTAGTGGGTGGACAGGAGTGATGAACACTGAAGCTTTCTTT. As protein: CASGWTGVMNTEAFF. The complete variable domain, with remaining parts taken from reference TRBV12-5 and TRBJ1-1, reads DARVTQTPRHKVTEMGQEVTMRCQPILGHNTVFWYRQTMMQGLELLAYFRNRAPLDDSGMPKDRFSAEMPDATLATLKIQPSEPRDSAVYFCASGWTGVMNTEAFFGQGTRLTVV.